One and the same sample provided the 15 T cell receptor beta chains below, sequenced in a study of blood T cell repertoires in COVID-19. Profiled with immunoSEQ multiplex PCR; TCRdb holds only in-frame clones, not every one. The sample lists 250,000 to 300,000 clones, roughly 86% occurring once. The sequenced material came from PBMCs or T cells enriched from blood (not recorded which). The receptors stem from a woman aged 55-75 years who had recovered from COVID-19.

This chain connects TRBV3-1 (or the pseudogene TRBV3-2) to TRBJ1-4; 8 bases line up with TRBD1. This CDR3 region has 17 residues. Trimming removed 4 bases from V and 1 base from J; junction bases left unmatched: 8. Germline values: CDR1 LGHDT, CDR2 YNNKEL (reference sequence). The CDR3 protein is CASSPADRGLTNEKLFF. The CDR3 DNA follows: TGTGCCAGCAGCCCAGCCGACAGGGGATTAACTAATGAAAAACTGTTTTTT.

The rearrangement joins TRBV29-1 to TRBJ1-1, with D perhaps TRBD1 (6 bases). The CDR3 has 13 amino acids. From germline, CDR1 is SQVTM and CDR2 ANQGSEA. V was shortened by 6 bases and J by 2 bases, with 13 bases between the two germline ends. CDR3 nucleotide sequence: TGCAGCGTCGATGGGACAAAAAACACTGAAGCTTTCTTT. Amino acids: CSVDGTKNTEAFF.

This clone has just one count. The genes are TRBV5-8 and TRBJ2-3, with D perhaps matching TRBD2 (5 bases). Trimming left V 1 base short and J 4 bases short, with 16 bases between. From germline, CDR1 is SGHTS and CDR2 YDEGEE. CDR3 length: 16 amino acids. The CDR3 sequence: CASSLSTGRAADTQYF. CDR3 bases: TGTGCCAGCAGCTTGTCTACGGGGAGAGCGGCAGATACGCAGTATTTT.

This chain links TRBV28 with TRBJ1-5, with D possibly TRBD1 on 6 matching bases. The ends were cut back, 4 bases at V and 0 bases at J, with 19 bases in the middle. The CDR3 spans 18 residues. Germline CDR1 and CDR2: MDHEN and SYDVKM. CDR3 loop: CASSSKTGLWDSNQPQHF. CDR3 DNA sequence: TGTGCCAGCAGTTCAAAAACAGGGCTATGGGATAGCAATCAGCCCCAGCATTTT.

The chain combines TRBV5-1 with TRBJ2-1; TRBD2 matches at 9 bases. Germline lookup yields CDR1 SGHRS and CDR2 YFSETQ. CDR3 length equals 15 residues. Trimming cost V 4 bases and J 6 bases; bases outside gene matches: 8. CDR3 region: CASSPPGLAVNEQFF. The DNA of the CDR3 is TGCGCCAGCAGCCCTCCGGGACTAGCCGTCAATGAGCAGTTCTTC.

The chain employs TRBV5-6 and TRBJ2-1; 7 nucleotides align to TRBD2. J lost 9 bases, V lost 7 bases, and 4 bases had no gene match. Germline CDR1 is SGHDT and CDR2 is YYEEEE. CDR3 length: 11 amino acids. This CDR3 is CASRGGGEQFF. DNA for the CDR3: TGTGCCAGCCGGGGCGGGGGTGAGCAGTTCTTC.

V and J are TRBV20-1 and TRBJ1-1; D unclear. The CDR3 is 10 residues long. Per the germline V gene, CDR1 is DFQATT and CDR2 is SNEGSKA (reference sequence). The CDR3 loop is CGLMNTEAFF. Written as DNA, the CDR3 is TGCGGTCTAATGAACACTGAAGCTTTCTTT.

The chain employs TRBV28 and TRBJ1-5; D is ambiguous. Germline V gene lookup returns CDR1 MDHEN and CDR2 SYDVKM. V was pared by 3 bases and J by 11 bases, with 17 bases between. This CDR3 is 14 amino acids long. As DNA, the CDR3 is TGTGCCAGCAGTTTCCCGGGAGTCCCTTTGACCCAGCATTTT. It translates to CASSFPGVPLTQHF.

The rearrangement links TRBV30 to TRBJ1-6; D is undetermined. The germline CDR1 and CDR2 sequences are GTSNPN and SVGIG (reference sequence). With 0 bases removed from V and 7 bases from J, the gap between germline ends came to 13 bases. CDR3 length: 15 amino acids. In DNA, the CDR3 is TGTGCCTGGAGTGTATTCGGCCGAGGGAATTCACCCCTCCACTTT. Translating gives CAWSVFGRGNSPLHF. Looking up the rest from reference TRBV30 and TRBJ1-6 gives the full variable domain: SQTIHQWPATLVQPVGSPLSLECTVEGTSNPNLYWYRQAAGRGLQLLFYSVGIGQISSEVPQNLSASRPQDRQFILSSKKLLLSDSGFYLCAWSVFGRGNSPLHFGNGTRLTVT.

The V and J genes are TRBV28 and TRBJ1-2; the D is unclear. The V gene's germline CDR1 is MDHEN and CDR2 SYDVKM. This CDR3 is 13 amino acids long. V dropped 5 bases and J dropped 8 bases, with 15 bases sitting between them. Here the CDR3 reads CASSRQSGWGYTF. The CDR3 DNA follows: TGTGCCAGCAGTCGCCAATCGGGTTGGGGCTACACCTTC.

This clone was seen just once. The chain is built from TRBV5-1 and TRBJ2-5; 7 bases fit TRBD1. With V trimmed by 2 bases and J by 0 bases, 4 bases remained unmatched. CDR1 is SGHRS, CDR2 YFSETQ, per germline. The CDR3 contains 15 residues. Here the CDR3 DNA reads TGCGCCAGCAGCTTACAGGGGACCTACCAAGAGACCCAGTACTTC. Translation: CASSLQGTYQETQYF.

Concerning this clone: Other DNA sequences in this sample translate to the same CDR3. V is TRBV11-3 and J is TRBJ2-3; no reliable D call. The CDR3 extends over 14 amino acids. In germline, CDR1 is SGHNT, CDR2 YENEEA. V was cut by 0 bases and J by 0 bases, with 4 bases left in between. The CDR3 sequence: CASSLDPSTDTQYF. CDR3 DNA: TGTGCCAGCAGCTTAGACCCTAGCACAGATACGCAGTATTTT.

This rearrangement joins TRBV25-1 to TRBJ1-2; 8 nucleotides align to TRBD1. The germline gives CDR1 MGHDK, CDR2 SYGVNS. The trim removed 6 bases at V and 4 bases at J, leaving 10 bases unmatched. The CDR3 loop spans 15 amino acids. The CDR3 here is CASSQPGQASYGYTF. The CDR3 DNA reads as TGTGCCAGCAGCCAACCGGGACAGGCCTCCTATGGCTACACCTTC.

The chain recombines TRBV18 with TRBJ1-3; tentatively, D is TRBD1 (6 bases). Germline V gives CDR1 KGHSH, CDR2 LQKENI. V was cut by 3 bases and J by 1 base, with 16 bases left in between. This CDR3 comprises 17 residues. The CDR3 region has the DNA TGTGCCAGCTCACCCCCCGGGACAACGACTTCTGGAAACACCATATATTTT. Its protein is CASSPPGTTTSGNTIYF.

The chain links TRBV7-8 to TRBJ1-6; D not resolved. Germline V gene lookup returns CDR1 SGHVS and CDR2 FQNEAQ. V was pared by 3 bases and J by 4 bases, with 7 bases between. CDR3 size: 14 residues. The CDR3: CASSFTPYNSPLHF. CDR3 in DNA: TGTGCCAGCAGCTTTACTCCTTATAATTCACCCCTCCACTTT.